The rows below give T cell receptor beta chains drawn from one sample of a study of blood T cells in healthy people across ages. A single record per CDR3 protein comes from TCRdb applying MiXCR to the 5' RACE reads. The table has approximately 880,000 distinct CDR3 sequences, roughly 50% seen once. The sequencing sample was made of blood. These receptor sequences come from a man between 25 and 39 years old in good health. Each CDR3 is given with its conserved first and last residue. D genes are given only for firm matches. Size values are once, few and many counts, or a class for expanded clones, and some rows have none.

v_gene	len	j_gene	abundance	d_gene	CDR3nt	CDR3aa
TRBV5-1	16	TRBJ2-3	.	TRBD2	TGCGCCAGCAGCTTTGAGCTAGCGGACCCCCTCTCGGCGCAGTATTTT	CASSFELADPLSAQYF
TRBV29-1	13	TRBJ1-5	.	TRBD1	TGCAGCGTTGGGACAGGGGAATCTCAGCCCCAGCATTTT	CSVGTGESQPQHF
TRBV4-2	17	TRBJ2-1	.	.	TGTGCCAGCAGCCAAGATCAGGTTCTAGCCTCCTACAATGAGCAGTTCTTC	CASSQDQVLASYNEQFF
TRBV6-5	16	TRBJ1-6	.	.	TGTGCCAGCAGCTACGGATCAGGGTCCTATAATTCACCCCTCCACTTT	CASSYGSGSYNSPLHF
TRBV20-1	11	TRBJ1-2	.	.	TGCAGTACTAGAGGAGGTGCTGGCTACACCTTC	CSTRGGAGYTF
TRBV14	16	TRBJ2-3	.	.	TGTGCCAGCAGCCAAGAAGGTCAGCAGAGCACAGATACGCAGTATTTT	CASSQEGQQSTDTQYF
TRBV27	13	TRBJ1-4	few	.	TGTGCCAGCAGTACTGGCAGGGAAGTAAAACTGTTTTTT	CASSTGREVKLFF
TRBV5-1	16	TRBJ2-6	few	.	TGCGCCAGCAGCTTTGACAGTTTCCCTGGGGCCAACGTCCTGACTTTC	CASSFDSFPGANVLTF
TRBV7-9	14	TRBJ2-7	.	TRBD2	TGTGCCAGCAGCTTTGCGGGGGGGCAATACGAGCAGTACTTC	CASSFAGGQYEQYF
TRBV7-8	14	TRBJ2-7	few	TRBD2	TGTGCCAGCAGCTTTAGCGGGGGGGCCCTCGAGCAGTACTTC	CASSFSGGALEQYF
TRBV6-2/TRBV6-3	13	TRBJ2-5	.	.	TGTGCCAGCGGCAACAGGGCGGAAGAGACCCAGTACTTC	CASGNRAEETQYF
TRBV11-1	13	TRBJ2-1	.	TRBD1	TGTGCCAGCAGCTTAAGGAGACAGGGTGAGCAGTTCTTC	CASSLRRQGEQFF
TRBV4-1	15	TRBJ2-7	.	.	TGCGCCAGCAGCCAAGGAGGAGCGGGCCCCTACGAGCAGTACTTC	CASSQGGAGPYEQYF
TRBV20-1	13	TRBJ2-2	.	.	TGCAGTGCTAGAGACGTGGGTTTCGGGGAGCTGTTTTTT	CSARDVGFGELFF
TRBV4-3	15	TRBJ2-7	few	TRBD1	TGCGCCAGCAGCCAAGGGACAGGGGAAACCTACGAGCAGTACTTC	CASSQGTGETYEQYF
TRBV7-2	14	TRBJ2-1	.	.	TGTGCCAGCAGCTTAAAGCCTACCTACAATGAGCAGTTCTTC	CASSLKPTYNEQFF
TRBV6-6	14	TRBJ1-2	few	.	TGTGCCAGCAGTACCACAGGGTCACTCTATGGCTACACCTTC	CASSTTGSLYGYTF
TRBV24-1	12	TRBJ2-1	.	.	TGTGCCACCAGTGCAGGGAACAATGAGCAGTTCTTC	CATSAGNNEQFF
TRBV6-2/TRBV6-3	13	TRBJ2-1	few	TRBD1	TGTGCCAGTGATGCAGGGGGCTATAATGAGCAGTTCTTC	CASDAGGYNEQFF
TRBV6-5	15	TRBJ2-7	.	TRBD2	TGTGCCAGCAGTTACGCGGCTAGCGGCTCCTACGAGCAGTACTTC	CASSYAASGSYEQYF
TRBV12-3/TRBV12-4	14	TRBJ1-5	few	.	TGTGCCAGCACCTTTGGGGGAGGCAATCAGCCCCAGCATTTT	CASTFGGGNQPQHF
TRBV10-3	15	TRBJ1-6	.	TRBD1	TGTGCCATCAGTGAGACAACAGGGGTTGGGTCACCCCTCCACTTT	CAISETTGVGSPLHF
TRBV6-6	16	TRBJ2-3	.	TRBD2	TGTGCCAGCAGTGCCAGCGGGGGGGGATTCACAGATACGCAGTATTTT	CASSASGGGFTDTQYF
TRBV5-1	13	TRBJ1-1	.	TRBD1	TGCGCCAGCAGCGGGGACAGGTTAACTGAAGCTTTCTTT	CASSGDRLTEAFF
TRBV20-1	17	TRBJ2-7	.	TRBD1	TGCAGTGCTAGAGGGACCCCCGGGACAGGGGTCTCTCGCGAGCAGTACTTC	CSARGTPGTGVSREQYF
TRBV30	17	TRBJ1-5	.	.	TGTGCCTGGAGTACCCCCTCCCCGGGTTTGAGCAATCAGCCCCAGCATTTT	CAWSTPSPGLSNQPQHF
TRBV9	15	TRBJ1-1	.	TRBD1	TGTGCCAGCAGTTACAGGGGGCGCGGCACTGCTGAAGCTTTCTTT	CASSYRGRGTAEAFF
TRBV28	15	TRBJ2-3	many	TRBD1	TGTGCCAGCAGCTGGACAGGTTCATGGACAGATACGCAGTATTTT	CASSWTGSWTDTQYF
TRBV20-1	14	TRBJ2-7	few	TRBD2	TGCAGTGCTGGTCAGTCATTCGGGGGGGACGAGCAGTACTTC	CSAGQSFGGDEQYF
TRBV29-1	12	TRBJ2-1	.	.	TGCAGCGTCGAGGACAGCCCCAATGAGCAGTTCTTC	CSVEDSPNEQFF
TRBV6-2/TRBV6-3	14	TRBJ1-2	.	.	TGTGCCAGCACCTACAGGTCTGGATTCTATGGCTACACCTTC	CASTYRSGFYGYTF
TRBV14	15	TRBJ2-7	.	.	TGTGCCAGCAGCCAAGATGGACTAACAACCTACGAGCAGTACTTC	CASSQDGLTTYEQYF
TRBV6-2/TRBV6-3	17	TRBJ2-4	few	TRBD1	TGTGCCAGCAGTTTACCGGGACAGGGGTTAGCCAAAAACATTCAGTACTTC	CASSLPGQGLAKNIQYF
TRBV14	16	TRBJ2-1	.	TRBD1	TGTGCCAGCAGCCTCCCCGGGACAGGGTTCTACAATGAGCAGTTCTTC	CASSLPGTGFYNEQFF
TRBV27	15	TRBJ1-5	.	.	TGTGCCAGCAGTTTCGCGGGTGGGCTCAATCAGCCCCAGCATTTT	CASSFAGGLNQPQHF
TRBV28	18	TRBJ2-1	.	TRBD2	TGTGCCAGCTTAGAAGGACTAGCGGGGGCGTCTGCCTACAATGAGCAGTTCTTC	CASLEGLAGASAYNEQFF
TRBV29-1	14	TRBJ2-3	.	.	TGCAGCGTCCAATCTGACAGTGACACAGATACGCAGTATTTT	CSVQSDSDTDTQYF
TRBV27	16	TRBJ2-1	.	TRBD2	TGTGCCAGCAGTTTAGCGGGCGGGGGGGCCTACGCTGAGCAGTTCTTC	CASSLAGGGAYAEQFF
TRBV7-2	16	TRBJ1-2	.	.	TGTGCCAGCAGCCCCTACCGTCAAGGTGAGGGATATGGCTACACCTTC	CASSPYRQGEGYGYTF
TRBV20-1	17	TRBJ2-1	.	TRBD2	TGCAGTGCTAGAGAGTCTAGCGGGGCCCGCTCCTACAATGAGCAGTTCTTC	CSARESSGARSYNEQFF
TRBV9	15	TRBJ2-3	.	.	TGTGCCAGCAGCGCCCAGGGGTCGGAGGCAGATACGCAGTATTTT	CASSAQGSEADTQYF
TRBV10-3	13	TRBJ1-2	few	.	TGTGCCATCAGCGCCCAGGGCCACGATGGCTACACCTTC	CAISAQGHDGYTF
TRBV14	20	TRBJ1-1	.	.	TGTGCCAGCAGCCAAGATTTCGGCGGGCAGGGGTGGCCTTCGGGCACTGAAGCTTTCTTT	CASSQDFGGQGWPSGTEAFF
TRBV12-3/TRBV12-4	14	TRBJ1-2	.	.	TGTGCCAGCAGTTTAAGGGCAGGGGAAGGAGGCTACACCTTC	CASSLRAGEGGYTF
TRBV4-1	14	TRBJ2-7	.	TRBD1	TGCGCCAGCAGCCATCTCGACAGGGACTACGAGCAGTACTTC	CASSHLDRDYEQYF
TRBV7-2	13	TRBJ2-7	.	.	TGTGCCAGCAGCCGGGACACGGTCTACGAGCAGTACTTC	CASSRDTVYEQYF
TRBV20-1	13	TRBJ1-2	.	.	TGCAGTGCTAGAGAACCAGAGAACTATGGCTACACCTTC	CSAREPENYGYTF
TRBV28	15	TRBJ2-3	.	.	TGTGCCAGCAGCCCCCCGGTGATGGGCACAGATACGCAGTATTTT	CASSPPVMGTDTQYF
TRBV7-2	11	TRBJ2-1	.	.	TGTGCCAGCAGCCCGACTGATGAGCAGTTCTTC	CASSPTDEQFF
TRBV6-1	15	TRBJ1-4	.	TRBD1	TGTGCCAGCTTGACAGGGGGGGGAAGTGGTGAAAAACTGTTTTTT	CASLTGGGSGEKLFF
TRBV30	14	TRBJ2-1	few	.	TGTGCCAGAAATGGGCAGGGTATGAGGAATGAGCAGTTCTTC	CARNGQGMRNEQFF
TRBV6-2/TRBV6-3	16	TRBJ1-5	once	.	TGTGCCAGCAGCCGATATCGGGACTCCGGCAATCAGCCCCAGCATTTT	CASSRYRDSGNQPQHF